The sequence of this TCR beta chain was determined in a study of OX40 agonist ivuxolimab in advanced cancers. Per the germline V gene, CDR1 is SGHDT and CDR2 is YYEEEE. The V end was cut by 0 bases, the J end by 2 bases, with 9 bases between. This CDR3 is 14 amino acids long. Method: immunoSEQ multiplex PCR; TCRdb's copy keeps in-frame clones and lacks some. The top ten hold 12% of the sample, which has 10,000 to 15,000 clones, 69% seen once. V and J are TRBV5-6 and TRBJ2-7; tentatively, D is TRBD1 or TRBD2 (5 bases each). This receptor was taken from an adult with an advanced solid tumor such as melanoma, head and neck, liver or kidney cancer. The sequencing used CD4+ or CD8+ T cells sorted from blood, collected in a trial of the OX40 agonist ivuxolimab. The DNA for the CDR3 is TGTGCCAGCAGCTTGGCAGGGACGCCCTACGAGCAGTACTTC. Translated: CASSLAGTPYEQYF.